This T cell receptor beta chain derives from a study of blood T cells in healthy people across ages (dated by TCRdb to the mid-2010s). With regard to the full study: In model experiments, roughly one uniquely barcoded TCR beta cDNA molecule per two T cells was captured by template switching. Four age groups were formed from the donors: young (average approximately 16 years), middle-aged (approximately 39), aged (about 62) and long-lived (82). To avoid experimental bias, donors of different ages were spread randomly across the sequencing lanes. To track age-related changes in TCR beta repertoire diversity, the study relied on deep sequencing normalized with unique cDNA molecular identifiers. For two donors (one aged 18 to 29 and one aged 80 or older), the study analyzed two additional independent replicas of 1 million unique cDNA reads from the same blood draw.

On this clonotype: Its target antigen remains unknown. No base-level quality is on record; no much larger clone is a single base apart.

The 39 donors, aged about 6 to 100 years, were systemically healthy Caucasian individuals from Russia. Around 10 milliliters of peripheral blood were drawn from each donor into EDTA-treated Vacutainer tubes. Ficoll-Paque density-gradient centrifugation was used to isolate PBMCs, with at least 6.5 million per sample. Total RNA, at least 6 micrograms per sample, was extracted from PBMCs with Trizol reagent. The percentages of naive CD45RAhigh/CD27high T cells were determined by flow cytometry on a PBMC aliquot from every donor. Library preparation employed 5' RACE. Reads for this sample came from an Illumina HiSeq 2500. A second PCR of about 7 to 12 cycles was run with a J-beta primer mix and a sample-barcoded 5' primer. A unique molecular identifier was introduced onto each TCR beta cDNA molecule by a template-switch 5' adaptor carrying 12 random nucleotides. Each sample yielded at least 3 million CDR3-containing paired-end reads. The Mint cDNA synthesis kit, primed by a TRBC-specific oligonucleotide, was used to synthesize first-strand cDNA from all RNA. Following uracil-DNA glycosylase treatment, a first 18-cycle PCR with universal primers M1SS and BC2_uni_R was performed on all cDNA. The authors' pipeline ran thus. For normalization, 1 million high-quality reads were randomly selected from each sample, with every read carrying a distinct molecular identifier. Reads sharing molecular identifiers were discarded rather than binned into consensus sequences. MiTCR, run with a Q25 quality threshold and the strictest error-elimination algorithm, handled CDR3 identification, clonotype clustering and error correction. Lower-bound total TCR beta diversity was estimated with a nonparametric unseen species model using Euler transformation. The public sequencing data were trimmed at Q25 with fastp and processed into clonotypes with MiXCR by TCRdb, which kept only in-frame beta chains. Rows matching on CDR3 protein sequence are summarized as one entry with the most common DNA and genes. These V and J calls derive from TCRdb rather than the authors' analysis. The sample records hundreds of thousands of distinct CDR3 sequences, 44% of which are singletons. The ten largest clones add up to nearly 20% of the sample.

Points the paper makes about the study in general: Compared with the aged group, more naive CD4+ T cells, fewer expanded clones and increased TCR diversity were shown by the long-lived group, suggesting age selection. Observed TCR beta diversity correlated strongly with the percentage of naive T cells measured by flow cytometry. Estimates of total diversity based on one million sequenced T cells were regarded as lower bounds and as underestimates. As age increased, observed TCR beta diversity per million T cells dropped in a roughly linear way, and a significant reduction was already evident by age approximately 40. Conclusive comparison of naive and antigen-experienced compartments was prevented by the profiling of bulk unsorted PBMCs. The CMV infection status of donors was not known, potentially confounding age-related changes in expanded clonotypes.

The sample taken for sequencing was blood. This sequence originates from a man in his fifties or sixties in good health.

The nucleotide sequence reads TGCAGCGTTGGGACAGGTAAAGCGAACACTGAAGCTTTCTTT. Translated, this is CSVGTGKANTEAFF. The chain links TRBV29-1 with TRBJ1-1, with 7 bases in between that match TRBD1. Ends trimmed: V by 4 bases, J by 1 base; bases unmatched to a gene: 6. Based on the germline V gene, the CDR1 and CDR2 sequences are SQVTM and ANQGSEA. The CDR3 sequence holds 14 residues, the cysteine and phenylalanine included. This entry keeps only the CDR3 DNA: 42 bases, framed from base 1.